This T cell receptor (beta chain) comes out of a study of T cells in localized non-small cell lung cancer. Profiled with immunoSEQ multiplex PCR; TCRdb holds only in-frame clones, not every one. The sample consists of a few thousand clones, around 30% of them appearing once. Study-wide findings and caveats: Longer overall survival was seen with higher T cell density measured in blood.

The V end was cut by 9 bases, the J end by 5 bases, with 16 bases between. CDR3 size: 13 residues. Germline values: CDR1 MDHEN, CDR2 SYDVKM. Adjacent lung samples, free of atypia, were obtained at least 2 cm from the tumor margin. As for this clone: Its antigen is not identified.

The sequences come from normal lung tissue next to the tumor, collected before any cancer treatment. This TCR was sampled from a woman aged 35-75 years with stage II squamous cell lung carcinoma. V usage is TRBV28 and J usage is TRBJ1-1; a possible D gene is TRBD1 (5 bases). The CDR3 DNA follows: TGTGCCAGTATCATCGGGGGGAAAACTGAAGCTTTCTTT. Translating it yields CASIIGGKTEAFF. The full variable domain, in which reference TRBV28 and TRBJ1-1 provide the parts outside the CDR3, is DVKVTQSSRYLVKRTGEKVFLECVQDMDHENMFWYRQDPGLGLRLIYFSYDVKMKEKGDIPEGYSVSREKKERFSLILESASTNQTSMYLCASIIGGKTEAFFGQGTRLTVV.